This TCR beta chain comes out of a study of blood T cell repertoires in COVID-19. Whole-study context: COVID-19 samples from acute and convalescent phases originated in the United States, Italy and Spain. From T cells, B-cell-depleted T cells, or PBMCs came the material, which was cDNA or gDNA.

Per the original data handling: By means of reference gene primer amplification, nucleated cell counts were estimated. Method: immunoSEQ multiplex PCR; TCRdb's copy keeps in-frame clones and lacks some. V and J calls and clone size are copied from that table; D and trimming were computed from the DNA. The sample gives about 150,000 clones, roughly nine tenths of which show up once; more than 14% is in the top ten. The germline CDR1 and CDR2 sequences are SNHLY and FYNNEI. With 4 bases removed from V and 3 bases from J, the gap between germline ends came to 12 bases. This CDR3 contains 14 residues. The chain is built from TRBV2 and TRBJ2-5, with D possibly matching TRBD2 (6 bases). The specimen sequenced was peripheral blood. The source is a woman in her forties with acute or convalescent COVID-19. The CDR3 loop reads CASSGDWIEETQYF. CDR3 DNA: TGTGCCAGCAGTGGGGACTGGATTGAAGAGACCCAGTACTTC.